The present T cell receptor beta chain was sequenced within a study of T cell responses to AZD1222 COVID-19 vaccine. As for the study in general: Recipients boosted at about 4 weeks or about 12 weeks are pooled.

Looked up from germline, CDR1 is KGHSH and CDR2 is LQKENI. Trimming took off 1 base at V and 6 bases at J, with 9 bases between the two ends. The CDR3 runs to 14 residues. Notes on the study in general: Clonal diversity was possibly underestimated, and white British individuals and females predominated among donors.

The method was immunoSEQ multiplex PCR; TCRdb's version includes in-frame clones alone and lacks a portion of them. The sample lists about 98,000 clones, approximately 88% occurring once. Concerning this clone itself: Its antigen is not identified.

This sequence originates from an adult in good health. The chain employs TRBV18 and TRBJ2-2; D is undetermined. The starting material was peripheral blood, obtained on day 0 of AZD1222 vaccination. The CDR3 DNA follows: TGTGCCAGCTCACCACGTCCAGAGGCCGGGGAGCTGTTTTTT. Translation gives CASSPRPEAGELFF. The full variable domain, in which reference TRBV18 and TRBJ2-2 provide the parts outside the CDR3, is NAGVMQNPRHLVRRRGQEARLRCSPMKGHSHVYWYRQLPEEGLKFMVYLQKENIIDESGMPKERFSAEFPKEGPSILRIQQVVRGDSAAYFCASSPRPEAGELFFGEGSRLTVL.